Following are 29 T cell receptor beta chains from one sample sequenced in a study of OX40 agonist ivuxolimab in advanced cancers. Sequencing was performed with immunoSEQ multiplex PCR; in TCRdb, only in-frame clones are kept and a portion is missing. The repertoire consists of almost 50,000 clones, with less than 90% occurring once and the leading ten covering just over 50%. The material was CD4+ or CD8+ T cells sorted from blood, obtained in a trial of the OX40 agonist ivuxolimab. The origin of the receptors is an adult with an advanced solid tumor such as melanoma, head and neck, liver or kidney cancer.

The CDR3 DNA follows: TGTGCCAGCAGCTTAGGACAGGTTTACCAAGAGACCCAGTACTTC. Translated, it gives CASSLGQVYQETQYF. The rearrangement joins TRBV11-3 to TRBJ2-5; maybe TRBD1 (6 bases). The CDR3 length is 15 residues. V was clipped by 1 base and J by 0 bases, with 9 bases between them. The V gene's germline CDR1 is SGHNT and CDR2 YENEEA.

This rearrangement joins TRBV7-3 to TRBJ1-2; TRBD1 might be the D (6 bases). The germline V and J ends were trimmed by 2 bases and 6 bases, with 16 bases remaining between them. The germline gives CDR1 SGHTA, CDR2 FQGTGA. The CDR3 length is 15 residues. CDR3 bases: TGTGCCAGCAGCTTAGAAGGGCAGGGGCGACATGGCTACACCTTC. It yields the protein CASSLEGQGRHGYTF.

The chain uses TRBV11-3 and TRBJ2-5, with 10 positions matching TRBD1. The DNA end is more similar to TRBJ2-7, so the J call may be wrong. The CDR3 is made up of 14 amino acids. CDR1 is SGHNT, CDR2 YENEEA, per germline. CDR3 in amino acids: CASSLGQGAYEQYF. CDR3 nucleotide sequence: TGTGCCAGCTCTTTAGGACAGGGGGCCTACGAGCAGTACTTC.

This rearrangement joins TRBV4-1 to TRBJ1-6; D is possibly TRBD1 (5 bases). The V gene's germline CDR1 is MGHRA and CDR2 YSYEKL. With 0 bases removed from V and 4 bases from J, the gap between germline ends came to 10 bases. The CDR3 extends over 16 amino acids. The CDR3 protein is CASSQDTTAYNSPLHF. CDR3 DNA sequence: TGCGCCAGCAGCCAAGACACGACAGCATATAATTCACCCCTCCACTTT.

This clone has just one count. The chain carries TRBV11-3 and TRBJ2-4; TRBD1 or TRBD2 may be the D gene (5 bases each). The CDR3 is 15 residues long. Germline CDR1 SGHNT, CDR2 YENEEA. V lost 1 base and J lost 7, with 14 bases in between. As DNA, the CDR3 is TGTGCCAGCAGCTTAGGGGGACGCTTATTCAACATTCAGTACTTC. As protein: CASSLGGRLFNIQYF.

The chain carries TRBV7-8 and TRBJ1-1, with TRBD1 identical over 7 bases. Germline loops: CDR1 SGHVS, CDR2 FQNEAQ. V lost 5 bases, J lost 7 bases, and 13 bases stayed unmatched. The CDR3 length is 15 residues. The CDR3 sequence is CASSRLGGSMYEAFF. Here the CDR3 DNA reads TGTGCCAGCAGCCGTTTAGGGGGCTCAATGTATGAAGCTTTCTTT.

This chain joins TRBV6-1 and TRBJ1-2; 10 bases agree with TRBD1. V dropped 6 bases and J dropped 3; count of bases not matched to a gene: 7. Germline-derived CDR1 and CDR2 are MNHNS and SASEGT. The CDR3 runs to 15 residues. CDR3 loop: CASRGPGQGHYGYTF. CDR3 in DNA: TGTGCCAGCAGGGGACCGGGACAGGGGCACTATGGCTACACCTTC.

The chain joins TRBV6-5 to TRBJ1-1; a possible D gene is TRBD1 (5 bases). Trimming left V 6 bases short and J 1 base short, with 12 bases between. The CDR3 length is 14 residues. Germline V CDR1 and CDR2: MNHEY, SVGAGI. CDR3 bases: TGTGCCAGCAGCATCGGGGGGGAGAACACTGAAGCTTTCTTT. Amino acids: CASSIGGENTEAFF.

The V and J genes are TRBV7-6 and TRBJ2-5; the match to TRBD2 covers 9 bases. CDR1 and CDR2 (germline): SGHVS, FNYEAQ. This CDR3 is 18 amino acids long. The V segment lost 3 bases and the J segment 5 bases; nucleotides outside the gene matches: 16. This chain's CDR3 is CASSFHASGTPVGETQYF. CDR3 coding DNA: TGTGCCAGCAGCTTCCACGCTAGCGGGACGCCGGTCGGGGAGACCCAGTACTTC.

The chain joins TRBV7-9 to TRBJ1-1; D not certain. This CDR3 comprises 12 residues. The germline V gene has CDR1 SEHNR and CDR2 FQNEAQ (reference sequence). Trimming stripped 3 bases from V and 4 bases from J, with 6 bases between. CDR3 in DNA: TGTGCCAGCAGCTTCGGACCCACTGAAGCTTTCTTT. Amino acid sequence: CASSFGPTEAFF.

The rearrangement uses TRBV5-5 and TRBJ2-7, with 7 bases aligning to TRBD2. The J segment lost 0 bases and the V segment lost 4 bases, leaving 7 bases of the junction unmatched. The CDR3 length is 15 residues. Germline assignment: CDR1 SGHKS and CDR2 YYEKEE (reference sequence). The CDR3 loop is CASSPRGRGSYEQYF. The CDR3, as DNA: TGTGCCAGCAGCCCCCGGGGGAGGGGCTCCTACGAGCAGTACTTC.

The CDR3 is CASSPPSETQYF. Written as DNA, the CDR3 is TGTGCCAGCAGCCCCCCTAGCGAGACCCAGTACTTC. V gene TRBV7-2 combines with J gene TRBJ2-5; maybe TRBD2 (5 bases). Trimming removed 5 bases at V and 5 bases at J, with 9 bases between. The CDR3 length is 12 residues. Germline V lookup: CDR1 SGHTA, CDR2 FQGNSA.

This chain uses TRBV30 with TRBJ2-1, with 11 bases matching TRBD2. The CDR3 is 14 residues long. V shed 1 base, J shed 15 bases, and the junction held 11 bases outside the gene matches. Per the germline V gene, CDR1 is GTSNPN and CDR2 is SVGIG (reference sequence). CDR3 sequence (DNA): TGTGCCTGGAGTGCACTAGCGGGAGTGGGATCTAGGTTCTTC. Translating gives CAWSALAGVGSRFF. The full variable domain, in which reference TRBV30 and TRBJ2-1 provide the parts outside the CDR3, is SQTIHQWPATLVQPVGSPLSLECTVEGTSNPNLYWYRQAAGRGLQLLFYSVGIGQISSEVPQNLSASRPQDRQFILSSKKLLLSDSGFYLCAWSALAGVGSRFFGPGTRLTVL.

The rearrangement uses TRBV13 and TRBJ2-7; 8 positions match TRBD2. V lost 7 bases and J lost 7; bases outside the gene matches: 12. CDR1 is PRHDT and CDR2 is FYEKMQ in the germline V gene (reference sequence). The CDR3 contains 14 residues. As DNA, the CDR3 is TGTGCCAGCACCGAGGAAGCGGGAGACGATGAGCAGTACTTC. This encodes CASTEEAGDDEQYF.

The chain combines TRBV2 with TRBJ2-3; no reliable D call. The V gene lost 10 bases and the J gene lost 4 bases, with 6 bases spanning the gap. The CDR3 loop spans 10 amino acids. The V gene's germline CDR1 is SNHLY and CDR2 FYNNEI. CDR3 bases: TGTGCCACAACGGCAGATACGCAGTATTTT. Translated: CATTADTQYF. Full variable domain (missing parts from reference TRBV2 and TRBJ2-3): EPEVTQTPSHQVTQMGQEVILRCVPISNHLYFYWYRQILGQKVEFLVSFYNNEISEKSEIFDDQFSVERPDGSNFTLKIRSTKLEDSAMYFCATTADTQYFGPGTRLTVL.

The chain joins TRBV18 to TRBJ1-1; no definite D call. The CDR3 has 15 residues. The germline gives CDR1 KGHSH, CDR2 LQKENI. Trimming shortened V by 6 bases and J by 0 bases, and 14 bases separated the two germline ends. As DNA, the CDR3 is TGTGCCAGCTCTCCCACGAACAGCCTGAACACTGAAGCTTTCTTT. Its translation: CASSPTNSLNTEAFF.

Note on this clone: One junction end disagrees with the germline gene, perhaps due to a read error. The rearrangement links TRBV7-7 to TRBJ1-4; 8 nucleotides match TRBD1. This CDR3 spans 18 amino acids. The germline gives CDR1 SSHAT, CDR2 FNYEAQ (reference sequence). CDR3 DNA sequence: TGTGCTAGCAGCTCGTGGACAGGGAGGGGTCCAACTAATGAAAAACTGTTTTTT. This sequence encodes CASSSWTGRGPTNEKLFF.

The chain links TRBV7-9 to TRBJ2-3; D gene uncertain. V was shortened by 3 bases and J by 2 bases, with 9 bases between the two germline ends. This CDR3 contains 14 residues. The V gene's germline CDR1 is SEHNR and CDR2 FQNEAQ (reference sequence). The CDR3 is CASSFGVPTDTQYF. For the CDR3, the DNA is TGTGCCAGCAGCTTCGGCGTCCCCACAGATACGCAGTATTTT. The variable domain in full, with the rest retrieved from reference TRBV7-9 and TRBJ2-3, is DTGVSQNPRHKITKRGQNVTFRCDPISEHNRLYWYRQTLGQGPEFLTYFQNEAQLEKSRLLSDRFSAERPKGSFSTLEIQRTEQGDSAMYLCASSFGVPTDTQYFGPGTRLTVL.

The chain employs TRBV6-5 and TRBJ2-1, with 7 bases aligning to TRBD2. The CDR3 length is 15 residues. Germline V gives CDR1 MNHEY, CDR2 SVGAGI. The V segment lost 3 bases and the J segment 1 base; nucleotides outside the gene matches: 3. CDR3 nucleotide sequence: TGTGCCAGCAGTTATGGCGGGAGTTCCTACAATGAGCAGTTCTTC. It yields the protein CASSYGGSSYNEQFF.

This chain links TRBV15 with TRBJ2-1; the match to TRBD2 covers 13 bases. Trimming at V came to 1 base and at J to 10 bases, leaving 7 bases not matched to a gene. CDR1 and CDR2 from the germline V gene are LNHNV and YYDKDF (reference sequence). The CDR3 totals 16 residues. The chain's CDR3 is CATSRVGLAGHGEQFF. The CDR3 DNA sequence: TGTGCCACCAGCAGAGTGGGACTAGCGGGACACGGGGAGCAGTTCTTC. Based on the CDR3 plus reference TRBV15 and TRBJ2-1, the full variable domain is DAMVIQNPRYQVTQFGKPVTLSCSQTLNHNVMYWYQQKSSQAPKLLFHYYDKDFNNEADTPDNFQSRRPNTSFCFLDIRSPGLGDTAMYLCATSRVGLAGHGEQFFGPGTRLTVL.

V usage is TRBV7-9 and J usage is TRBJ2-3; 11 nucleotides agree with TRBD2. J lost 2 bases, V lost 3 bases, and 7 bases had no gene match. Germline CDR1 and CDR2: SEHNR and FQNEAQ (reference sequence). The CDR3 has 17 amino acids. CDR3 sequence: CASSFGLAGSHTDTQYF. The CDR3 nucleotides read TGTGCCAGCAGCTTCGGACTAGCGGGTTCTCACACAGATACGCAGTATTTT.

V gene TRBV27 combines with J gene TRBJ2-2, with TRBD1 as a possible D gene (5 bases). V lost 6 bases, J lost 4 bases, and 9 bases lay in between. CDR1 and CDR2 (germline): MNHEY, SMNVEV (reference sequence). The CDR3 loop spans 13 amino acids. The CDR3, as DNA: TGTGCCAGCAGACAGGTTTCCACCGGGGAGCTGTTTTTT. Translating it yields CASRQVSTGELFF.

The chain is built from TRBV6-5 and TRBJ2-2; D gene ambiguous. Trimming took off 3 bases at V and 5 bases at J, with 4 bases between the two ends. The germline CDR1 and CDR2 sequences are MNHEY and SVGAGI. The CDR3 totals 12 residues. CDR3 in amino acids: CASSYLTGELFF. The CDR3 DNA is TGTGCCAGCAGTTATCTGACCGGGGAGCTGTTTTTT.

The chain joins TRBV30 to TRBJ1-1; D unclear. The CDR3 is made up of 13 amino acids. Germline CDR1 and CDR2: GTSNPN and SVGIG (reference sequence). V was trimmed by 1 base and J by 1 base, leaving 7 bases between them. CDR3 amino acids: CAWSGLTNTEAFF. The CDR3 DNA reads as TGTGCCTGGAGTGGCTTAACGAACACTGAAGCTTTCTTT.

In its sample, this clone was seen a few times. The chain links TRBV7-6 to TRBJ2-7; D is ambiguous. Per germline, CDR1 SGHVS and CDR2 FNYEAQ. The ends were cut back, 1 base at V and 6 bases at J, with 13 bases in the middle. CDR3 length: 14 amino acids. CDR3 coding DNA: TGTGCCAGCAGCTTAGTTGTAGGGCAGTCCGAGCAGTACTTC. Its translation: CASSLVVGQSEQYF.

This sequence joins TRBV2 and TRBJ2-3; D is perhaps TRBD1 or TRBD2 (6 bases each). Between the trimmed V and J ends, which lost 6 bases and 4 bases, there was a span of 14 bases. The CDR3 spans 14 residues. Per germline, CDR1 SNHLY and CDR2 FYNNEI. The CDR3 DNA is TGTGCCAGCAGGACAGGTAGCGGACCAGATACGCAGTATTTT. Its protein is CASRTGSGPDTQYF.

The chain uses TRBV7-9 and TRBJ2-7; 7 nucleotides match TRBD1. With 5 bases clipped from V and 0 bases from J, the junction kept 7 bases outside the gene matches. The CDR3 has 15 residues. Germline V lookup: CDR1 SEHNR, CDR2 FQNEAQ (reference sequence). The CDR3 coding sequence is TGTGCCAGCAGCCGAGAAGGGGGCCCCTCCTACGAGCAGTACTTC. Its translation is CASSREGGPSYEQYF.

The V gene is TRBV4-3, the J gene TRBJ2-7; no firm D call. Germline loops: CDR1 LGHNA, CDR2 YSLEER. CDR3 length: 14 amino acids. V lost 1 base and J lost 2, with 9 bases in between. The CDR3 nucleotides read TGCGCCAGCAGCCAAGTTAGGAACACCTACGAGCAGTACTTC. It yields the protein CASSQVRNTYEQYF.

This chain links TRBV6-6 with TRBJ1-5, with D possibly being TRBD1 (6 bases). V lost 8 bases, J lost 0 bases, and 8 bases lay in between. Germline V gene sequence: CDR1 MNHNY, CDR2 SVGAGI (reference sequence). This CDR3 contains 13 residues. For the CDR3, the DNA is TGTGCCAGCCGACAGGATAGCAATCAGCCCCAGCATTTT. It encodes CASRQDSNQPQHF.